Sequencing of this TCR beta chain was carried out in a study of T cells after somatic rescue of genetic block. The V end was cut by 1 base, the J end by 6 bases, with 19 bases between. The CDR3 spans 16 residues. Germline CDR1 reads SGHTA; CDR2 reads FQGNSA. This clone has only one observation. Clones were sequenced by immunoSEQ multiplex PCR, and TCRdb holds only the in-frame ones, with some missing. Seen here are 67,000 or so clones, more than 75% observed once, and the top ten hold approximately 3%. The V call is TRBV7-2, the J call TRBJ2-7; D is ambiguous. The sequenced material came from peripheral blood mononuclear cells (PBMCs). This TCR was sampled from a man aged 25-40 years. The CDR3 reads CASSLDWTNPVGEQYF. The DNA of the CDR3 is TGTGCCAGCAGCTTAGACTGGACCAATCCGGTGGGCGAGCAGTACTTC. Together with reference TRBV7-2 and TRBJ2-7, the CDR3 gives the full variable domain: GAGVSQSPSNKVTEKGKDVELRCDPISGHTALYWYRQSLGQGLEFLIYFQGNSAPDKSGLPSDRFSAERTGGSVSTLTIQRTQQEDSAVYLCASSLDWTNPVGEQYFGPGTRLTVT.